A selection of T cell receptor beta chains follows, all from one sample in a study of blood T cell repertoires in COVID-19. Repertoires were generated with immunoSEQ multiplex PCR, while TCRdb's copy carries only in-frame clones and drops some. The sample shows 150,000 or so clones, roughly 80% of them seen only once. Sequencing used PBMCs or T cells enriched from blood (not recorded which). The receptors shown here come from a man between 45 and 60 years old who had recovered from COVID-19. Each CDR3 is given with its conserved first and last residue. D genes are given only for firm matches. Size is stated for part of the rows, as once, few or many counts, or as a class when the clone is expanded.

j_call	d_call	clone_size	v_call	cdr3_aa	cdr3_nt
TRBJ1-6	TRBD1	NA	TRBV27	CASSTGGLTPLHF	TGTGCCAGCAGCACAGGGGGCCTGACACCCCTCCACTTT
TRBJ1-2	TRBD1	NA	TRBV5-8	CASTRTGAWGGYTF	TGTGCCAGCACCCGGACAGGGGCGTGGGGGGGCTACACCTTC
TRBJ2-3	NA	NA	TRBV10-3	CASGDLAQYF	TGTGCCTCGGGGGACCTGGCGCAGTATTTT
TRBJ1-3	NA	NA	TRBV3-1/TRBV3-2	CASSQVPAGSGNTIYF	TGTGCCAGCAGCCAAGTTCCGGCAGGCTCTGGAAACACCATATATTTT
TRBJ1-2	NA	NA	TRBV9	CASSVDGGVGYGYTF	TGTGCCAGCAGCGTAGATGGCGGGGTGGGCTATGGCTACACCTTC
TRBJ1-4	TRBD1	NA	TRBV5-1	CASSSDRATNEKLFF	TGCGCCAGCAGCTCGGACAGGGCAACTAATGAAAAACTGTTTTTT
TRBJ1-3	TRBD1	NA	TRBV11-2	CASSRNIGQGNTIYF	TGTGCCAGCAGCCGAAACATAGGACAGGGGAACACCATATATTTT
TRBJ1-6	NA	once	TRBV7-2	CASSFDWSSPLHF	TGTGCCAGCAGCTTCGATTGGAGTTCACCCCTCCACTTT
TRBJ1-6	NA	NA	TRBV11-2	CASRFERSPLHF	TGTGCCAGCAGGTTCGAGAGGTCACCCCTCCACTTT
TRBJ1-6	TRBD1	NA	TRBV7-6	CASSERQGANSPLHF	TGTGCCAGCAGCGAGCGACAGGGTGCTAATTCACCCCTCCACTTT
TRBJ1-2	TRBD1	NA	TRBV19	CASSPTGGVSYTF	TGTGCCAGTAGTCCGACAGGGGGCGTAAGCTACACCTTC
TRBJ2-2	NA	NA	TRBV15	CATSTRVGTGELFF	TGTGCCACCAGCACCAGGGTGGGCACCGGGGAGCTGTTTTTT
TRBJ2-7	NA	once	TRBV5-1	CASSSIDRLSEQYF	TGCGCCAGCAGTTCCATCGACAGGTTGTCCGAGCAGTACTTC
TRBJ2-7	NA	NA	TRBV6-5	CASSPSLARIYEQYF	TGTGCCAGCAGTCCGTCACTTGCTCGAATCTACGAGCAGTACTTC
TRBJ2-7	TRBD2	NA	TRBV5-1	CASSYWRGGPGLPPF	TGCGCCAGCAGCTACTGGCGGGGGGGACCGGGACTCCCCCCCTTC
TRBJ2-5	NA	NA	TRBV28	CASSPLGETQYF	TGTGCCAGCAGTCCCCTCGGAGAGACCCAGTACTTC
TRBJ1-1	TRBD1	NA	TRBV7-2	CASSINRGRTEAFF	TGTGCCAGCAGTATAAACAGGGGGCGGACTGAAGCTTTCTTT
TRBJ1-5	NA	NA	TRBV18	CASSPLGGNQPQHF	TGTGCCAGCTCACCCCTCGGTGGCAATCAGCCCCAGCATTTT
TRBJ2-3	TRBD2	NA	TRBV5-1	CASSGLAGGFTDTQYF	TGCGCCAGCAGCGGGCTAGCGGGGGGGTTCACAGATACGCAGTATTTT
TRBJ1-4	NA	NA	TRBV24-1	CATSFYTDSGEKLFF	TGTGCCACCAGTTTTTATACGGATTCGGGAGAAAAACTGTTTTTT
TRBJ1-5	TRBD1	NA	TRBV19	CASKKGGRNQPQHF	TGTGCCAGCAAAAAAGGGGGCCGCAATCAGCCCCAGCATTTT
TRBJ1-2	TRBD1	NA	TRBV6-2/TRBV6-3	CASSFQGDRDYGYTF	TGTGCCAGCAGTTTCCAGGGGGATCGGGACTATGGCTACACCTTC
TRBJ1-4	NA	NA	TRBV19	CASRRGVSEKLFF	TGTGCCAGTAGACGGGGTGTCAGTGAAAAACTGTTTTTT
TRBJ2-7	TRBD1	once	TRBV7-2	CASSRDRGPYEQYF	TGTGCCAGCAGCCGGGACAGGGGCCCTTACGAGCAGTACTTC
TRBJ1-3	NA	NA	TRBV5-6	CASSGPGSSSGNTIYF	TGTGCCAGCAGCGGGCCGGGATCCTCTTCGGGAAACACCATATATTTT
TRBJ2-7	TRBD2	NA	TRBV30	CAWSVEGRGQYF	TGTGCCTGGAGTGTAGAGGGGAGGGGGCAGTACTTC
TRBJ1-1	NA	NA	TRBV2	CASTWGENSEAFF	TGTGCCAGCACCTGGGGGGAGAACAGTGAAGCTTTCTTT
TRBJ1-6	NA	NA	TRBV30	CAWSDPRGTATLSPLHF	TGTGCCTGGAGTGATCCCCGCGGGACGGCCACCCTTTCACCCCTCCACTTT
TRBJ2-6	NA	NA	TRBV3-1/TRBV3-2	CASSQDGGAGANVLTF	TGTGCCAGCAGCCAAGATGGGGGCGCTGGGGCCAACGTCCTGACTTTC
TRBJ1-5	NA	NA	TRBV28	CASSLSQGGSKPQHF	TGTGCCAGCAGTTTATCCCAGGGTGGAAGTAAGCCCCAGCATTTT
TRBJ1-5	NA	NA	TRBV21-1	CASSTGDRGNQPQHF	TGTGCCAGCAGCACGGGCGACAGGGGAAATCAGCCCCAGCATTTT
TRBJ1-5	NA	NA	TRBV28	CASRDTLLRGGPNQPQHF	TGTGCCAGCAGGGACACCCTCCTTCGCGGGGGCCCCAATCAGCCCCAGCATTTT
TRBJ1-5	NA	NA	TRBV19	CASSIRTRQPQHF	TGTGCCAGTAGTATAAGGACAAGGCAGCCCCAGCATTTT
TRBJ1-6	NA	NA	TRBV4-3	CASSQDRELDNSPLHF	TGCGCCAGCAGCCAAGATCGGGAGCTAGATAATTCACCCCTCCACTTT
TRBJ1-5	NA	NA	TRBV6-5	CASSYSTGGRPQHF	TGTGCCAGCAGTTACTCGACCGGGGGTAGACCCCAGCATTTT
TRBJ2-5	NA	NA	TRBV7-9	CASSFAGPSQTQYF	TGTGCCAGCAGCTTCGCTGGCCCGTCCCAGACCCAGTACTTC
TRBJ1-1	NA	NA	TRBV5-1	CASSFSGGTEAFF	TGCGCCAGCAGCTTTTCGGGGGGCACTGAAGCTTTCTTT
TRBJ1-1	TRBD1	NA	TRBV6-5	CASNPGTGSQAFF	TGTGCCAGCAACCCCGGGACAGGGTCCCAAGCTTTCTTT
TRBJ2-3	TRBD1	once	TRBV6-1	CASREGQVTDTQYF	TGTGCCAGCAGGGAAGGACAGGTCACAGATACGCAGTATTTT
TRBJ1-5	NA	NA	TRBV6-5	CASGLGRDNQPQHF	TGTGCCAGCGGCCTAGGCCGGGACAATCAGCCCCAGCATTTT
TRBJ2-7	TRBD1	NA	TRBV7-6	CASSREGQGISYEQYF	TGTGCCAGCAGCAGGGAGGGACAGGGAATCTCCTACGAGCAGTACTTC
TRBJ2-7	TRBD1	NA	TRBV19	CASSIGGTGVNEQYF	TGTGCCAGTAGTATAGGGGGGACAGGGGTCAACGAGCAGTACTTC
TRBJ2-7	NA	NA	TRBV5-4	CASSLGSGSSYEQYF	TGTGCCAGCAGCTTGGGTTCAGGGTCGAGCTACGAGCAGTACTTC
TRBJ2-7	NA	NA	TRBV9	CASSVLADSYEQYF	TGTGCCAGCAGCGTGTTAGCGGACTCCTACGAGCAGTACTTC
TRBJ2-3	NA	NA	TRBV18	CASSPLRPFDTQYF	TGTGCCAGCTCACCTCTGAGGCCCTTTGATACGCAGTATTTT
TRBJ2-6	TRBD1	NA	TRBV7-2	CASSLTGILSSGANVLTF	TGTGCCAGCAGCTTGACAGGGATATTGAGCTCTGGGGCCAACGTCCTGACTTTC
TRBJ2-3	TRBD2	NA	TRBV6-2/TRBV6-3	CASSYLRLATDTQYF	TGTGCCAGCAGTTACCTTCGACTAGCCACAGATACGCAGTATTTT
TRBJ1-3	NA	NA	TRBV3-1/TRBV3-2	CASSRSQAWNTIYF	TGTGCCAGCAGCCGGTCACAGGCCTGGAACACCATATATTTT
TRBJ2-5	TRBD1	NA	TRBV7-2	CASSGRDRVIQETQYF	TGTGCCAGCAGCGGCCGGGACAGGGTAATCCAAGAGACCCAGTACTTC
TRBJ2-5	TRBD1	NA	TRBV6-5	CASSYSGTGQETQYF	TGTGCCAGCAGTTACTCCGGGACAGGCCAAGAGACCCAGTACTTC
TRBJ1-2	NA	NA	TRBV12-3/TRBV12-4	CASSLDWYGYTF	TGTGCCAGCAGCCTCGACTGGTATGGCTACACCTTC
TRBJ1-3	NA	once	TRBV5-8	CASSKTGSSGNTIYF	TGTGCCAGCAGCAAGACGGGGAGCTCTGGAAACACCATATATTTT
TRBJ2-3	NA	NA	TRBV6-4	CASSDPGADTQYF	TGTGCCAGCAGTGACCCAGGGGCAGATACGCAGTATTTT
TRBJ2-7	NA	NA	TRBV5-6	CASSPGTLTYEQYF	TGTGCCAGCAGCCCCGGGACACTAACCTACGAGCAGTACTTC